The 7 T cell receptor beta chains given below trace back to one sample, sequenced in a study of blood T cell repertoires in COVID-19. The assay was immunoSEQ multiplex PCR, and TCRdb's table has in-frame clones only and misses some. Counted here are roughly 13,000 clones, around 88% occurring once; the ten biggest clones make up 51%. The source material was peripheral blood. These receptors were taken from a man older than 75 with acute or convalescent COVID-19.

This chain connects TRBV18 to TRBJ1-3; TRBD1 agrees at 7 bases. J lost 4 bases, V lost 4 bases, and 7 bases had no gene match. This CDR3 spans 15 amino acids. The V gene's germline CDR1 is KGHSH and CDR2 LQKENI. CDR3 region: CASSLDRERGNTIYF. The DNA of the CDR3 is TGTGCCAGCTCACTCGACAGGGAGAGGGGAAACACCATATATTTT.

The V call is TRBV2, the J call TRBJ1-2; D remains unclear. V was clipped by 2 bases and J by 4 bases, with 8 bases between them. CDR3 length: 13 amino acids. In germline, CDR1 is SNHLY, CDR2 FYNNEI. Written as DNA, the CDR3 is TGTGCCAGCAGTGAACTCGGAGCCTATGGCTACACCTTC. Translated, it gives CASSELGAYGYTF. The whole variable domain, remainder taken from reference TRBV2 and TRBJ1-2, is EPEVTQTPSHQVTQMGQEVILRCVPISNHLYFYWYRQILGQKVEFLVSFYNNEISEKSEIFDDQFSVERPDGSNFTLKIRSTKLEDSAMYFCASSELGAYGYTFGSGTRLTVV.

This sequence joins TRBV6-1 and TRBJ2-1, with 10 positions matching TRBD2. The germline CDR1 and CDR2 sequences are MNHNS and SASEGT. The CDR3 length is 16 residues. J gave up 3 bases and V 1 base, and 3 bases lay outside the gene matches. Here the CDR3 DNA reads TGTGCCAGCAGTGAAGGGACTAGCGGATACTACAATGAGCAGTTCTTC. It translates to CASSEGTSGYYNEQFF.

The chain recombines TRBV11-2 with TRBJ2-1, with D tentatively TRBD1 (5 bases). This CDR3 is built from 16 residues. V gave up 1 base and J gave up 4 bases, with 14 bases separating them. Germline CDR1 reads SGHAT; CDR2 reads FQNNGV. CDR3 in amino acids: CASSLGQGMMYNEQFF. The CDR3 region has the DNA TGTGCCAGCAGCTTAGGGCAGGGTATGATGTACAATGAGCAGTTCTTC.

V and J are TRBV6-5 and TRBJ2-5; TRBD1 matches 8 bases. Germline CDR1 and CDR2: MNHEY and SVGAGI. V dropped 6 bases and J dropped 5; count of bases not matched to a gene: 11. The CDR3 extends over 15 amino acids. In DNA form, the CDR3 reads TGTGCCAGCAGGCTAAACAGGGGGGCCAAGGAGACCCAGTACTTC. Translation gives CASRLNRGAKETQYF.

The V gene is TRBV9, the J gene TRBJ1-1; 9 bases map to TRBD1. Germline V lookup: CDR1 SGDLS, CDR2 YYNGEE. Trimming cost V 0 bases and J 10 bases; bases outside gene matches: 10. The CDR3 is made up of 15 amino acids. CDR3 residues: CASSVEGGTGSGAFF. The CDR3 DNA reads as TGTGCCAGCAGCGTAGAGGGGGGGACAGGGTCAGGAGCTTTCTTT.

This rearrangement joins TRBV4-1 to TRBJ1-2, with TRBD1 matching over 7 bases. Germline trimming cut 5 bases from V and 4 bases from J; bases unmatched to any gene: 4. Germline CDR1 is MGHRA and CDR2 is YSYEKL. The CDR3 is 13 residues long. The CDR3 nucleotides read TGCGCCAGCAGCGAGGCAGGGGGCTATGGCTACACCTTC. Protein sequence: CASSEAGGYGYTF.